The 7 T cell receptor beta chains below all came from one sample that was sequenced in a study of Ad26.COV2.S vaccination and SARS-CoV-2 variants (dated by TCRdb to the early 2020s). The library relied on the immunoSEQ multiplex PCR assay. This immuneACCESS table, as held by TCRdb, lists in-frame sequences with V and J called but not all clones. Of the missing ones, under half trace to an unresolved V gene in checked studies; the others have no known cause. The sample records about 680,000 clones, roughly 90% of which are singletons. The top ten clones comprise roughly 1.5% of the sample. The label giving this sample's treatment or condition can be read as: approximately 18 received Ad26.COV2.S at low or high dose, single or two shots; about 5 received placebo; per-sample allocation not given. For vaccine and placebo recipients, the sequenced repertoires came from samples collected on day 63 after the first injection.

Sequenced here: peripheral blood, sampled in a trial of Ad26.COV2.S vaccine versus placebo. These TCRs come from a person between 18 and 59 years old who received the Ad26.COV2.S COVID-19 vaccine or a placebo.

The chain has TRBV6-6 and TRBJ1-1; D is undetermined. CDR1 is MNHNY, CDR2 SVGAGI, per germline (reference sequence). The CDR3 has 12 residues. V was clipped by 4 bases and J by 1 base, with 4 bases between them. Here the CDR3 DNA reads TGTGCCAGCAGTTCCCGGAACACTGAAGCTTTCTTT. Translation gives CASSSRNTEAFF.

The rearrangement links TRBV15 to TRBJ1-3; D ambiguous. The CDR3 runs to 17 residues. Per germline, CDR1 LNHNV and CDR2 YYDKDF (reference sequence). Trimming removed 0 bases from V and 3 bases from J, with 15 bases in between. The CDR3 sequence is CATSRDHPRSFGNTIYF. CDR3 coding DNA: TGTGCCACCAGCAGAGATCACCCTCGGAGCTTTGGAAACACCATATATTTT.

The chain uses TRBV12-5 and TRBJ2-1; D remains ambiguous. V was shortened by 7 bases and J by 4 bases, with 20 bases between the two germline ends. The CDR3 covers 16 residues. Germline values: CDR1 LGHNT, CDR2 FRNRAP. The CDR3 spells CASAPRLRANYNEQFF. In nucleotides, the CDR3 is TGTGCTAGTGCCCCTCGACTTAGGGCGAATTACAATGAGCAGTTCTTC. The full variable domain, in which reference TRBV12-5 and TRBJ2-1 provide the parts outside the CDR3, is DARVTQTPRHKVTEMGQEVTMRCQPILGHNTVFWYRQTMMQGLELLAYFRNRAPLDDSGMPKDRFSAEMPDATLATLKIQPSEPRDSAVYFCASAPRLRANYNEQFFGPGTRLTVL.

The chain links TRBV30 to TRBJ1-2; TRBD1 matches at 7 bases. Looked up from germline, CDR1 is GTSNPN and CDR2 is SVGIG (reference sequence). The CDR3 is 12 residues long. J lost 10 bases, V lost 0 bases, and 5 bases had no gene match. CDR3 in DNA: TGTGCCTGGAGTGTCCCTGGACAGGACTACACCTTC. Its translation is CAWSVPGQDYTF.

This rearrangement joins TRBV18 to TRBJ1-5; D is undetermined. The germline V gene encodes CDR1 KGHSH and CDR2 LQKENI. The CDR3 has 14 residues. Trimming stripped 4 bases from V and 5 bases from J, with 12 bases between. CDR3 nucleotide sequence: TGTGCCAGCTCACAATTTGGTGGTGATCAGCCCCAGCATTTT. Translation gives CASSQFGGDQPQHF.

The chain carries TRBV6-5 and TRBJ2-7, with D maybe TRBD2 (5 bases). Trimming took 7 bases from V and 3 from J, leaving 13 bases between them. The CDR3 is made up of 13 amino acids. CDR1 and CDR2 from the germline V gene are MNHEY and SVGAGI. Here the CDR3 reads CASTTPGSYEQYF. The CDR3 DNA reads TGTGCCAGCACGACACCGGGGAGCTACGAGCAGTACTTC.

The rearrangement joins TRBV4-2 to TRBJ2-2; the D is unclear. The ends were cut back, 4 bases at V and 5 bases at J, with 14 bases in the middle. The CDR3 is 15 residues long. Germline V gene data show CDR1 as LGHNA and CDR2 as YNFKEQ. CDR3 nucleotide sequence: TGTGCCAGCAGCCCTCCTCTTAGGTCAACCGGGGAGCTGTTTTTT. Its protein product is CASSPPLRSTGELFF.